A single sample is the source of the 28 T cell receptor beta chains below, sequenced in a study of blood T cell repertoires in COVID-19. The table came from immunoSEQ multiplex PCR; TCRdb's copy has only in-frame clones and leaves some out. The sample gives roughly 180,000 clones, around 79% of which show up once; around 8% is in the top ten. Sequencing was performed on peripheral blood. The receptors here all came from a woman in her fifties or sixties with COVID-19, enrolled during active disease.

The chain couples TRBV11-2 to TRBJ2-4; D may be TRBD1 (6 bases). Trimming pared 0 bases from V and 7 bases from J, leaving 13 bases between. This CDR3 is 15 amino acids long. The V gene's germline CDR1 is SGHAT and CDR2 FQNNGV. The CDR3 here is CASSLDTRGWNIQYF. CDR3 DNA sequence: TGTGCCAGCAGCTTAGATACCAGGGGTTGGAACATTCAGTACTTC.

The chain couples TRBV11-2 to TRBJ1-1; D uncertain. This CDR3 has 19 residues. V gave up 6 bases and J gave up 0 bases, with 26 bases separating them. The V gene's germline CDR1 is SGHAT and CDR2 FQNNGV. The CDR3 here is CASRPNRIVHSNMNTEAFF. The CDR3 DNA follows: TGTGCCAGCAGACCCAATCGGATTGTGCACAGCAACATGAACACTGAAGCTTTCTTT.

This rearrangement joins TRBV6-1 to TRBJ1-5; D is perhaps TRBD1 (5 bases). Germline V gene lookup returns CDR1 MNHNS and CDR2 SASEGT. The CDR3 has 19 residues. V gave up 3 bases and J gave up 0 bases, with 21 bases separating them. CDR3 sequence: CASSDRWGGSVNSNQPQHF. The DNA for the CDR3 is TGTGCCAGCAGTGATAGATGGGGGGGGTCGGTGAATAGCAATCAGCCCCAGCATTTT.

The rearrangement links TRBV3-1 (or the pseudogene TRBV3-2) to TRBJ1-2; 11 bases are shared with TRBD1. Trimming at V came to 4 bases and at J to 7 bases, leaving 5 bases not matched to a gene. The CDR3 covers 14 residues. Germline values: CDR1 LGHDT, CDR2 YNNKEL (reference sequence). This CDR3 reads CASSLGTGGRGYTF. In DNA form, the CDR3 reads TGTGCCAGCAGCCTCGGGACAGGGGGTCGTGGCTACACCTTC.

This clone was observed a handful of times. This chain joins TRBV5-1 and TRBJ1-3, with 8 bases identical to TRBD1. CDR3 length equals 18 residues. Looked up from germline, CDR1 is SGHRS and CDR2 is YFSETQ. V shed 1 base, J shed 0 bases, and the junction held 9 bases outside the gene matches. The CDR3 DNA reads TGCGCCAGCAGCTTGTCCGGGACAGGACCCGCCTCTGGAAACACCATATATTTT. Its translation is CASSLSGTGPASGNTIYF.

This chain joins TRBV2 and TRBJ1-1; 8 positions match TRBD1. There are 12 residues in the CDR3. V trimming: 9 bases; J trimming: 4 bases; junction bases outside the gene matches: 4. Germline assignment: CDR1 SNHLY and CDR2 FYNNEI. CDR3 sequence: CARSGQGTEAFF. CDR3 in DNA: TGTGCCAGGTCCGGACAGGGCACTGAAGCTTTCTTT.

This chain uses TRBV28 with TRBJ1-1; 7 bases map to TRBD1. CDR1 MDHEN and CDR2 SYDVKM come from the germline V gene. The CDR3 totals 14 residues. The junction had 7 bases not matched to a gene; V was cut back by 2 bases and J by 7 bases. The DNA of the CDR3 is TGTGCCAGCAGTTTAGGGGACAGATTTAATGAAGCTTTCTTT. This sequence encodes CASSLGDRFNEAFF. The full variable domain, rest sourced from reference TRBV28 and TRBJ1-1, is DVKVTQSSRYLVKRTGEKVFLECVQDMDHENMFWYRQDPGLGLRLIYFSYDVKMKEKGDIPEGYSVSREKKERFSLILESASTNQTSMYLCASSLGDRFNEAFFGQGTRLTVV.

The CDR3 nucleotides read TGTGCCAGTAGCCCCGGGACTAGTGGGGCGGGCTATACGCAGTATTTT. This translates into CASSPGTSGAGYTQYF. The chain employs TRBV19 and TRBJ2-3, with TRBD2 matching over 8 bases. The V gene end was trimmed by 6 bases and the J gene end by 7 bases; junction bases not matched to a gene: 15. Germline CDR1 reads LNHDA; CDR2 reads SQIVND (reference sequence). The CDR3 is 16 amino acids.

This chain links TRBV6-1 with TRBJ1-1, with unresolved D. This CDR3 region has 14 residues. The V and J ends lost 6 bases and 6 bases respectively, with 17 bases between them. The germline CDR1 and CDR2 sequences are MNHNS and SASEGT. The CDR3 reads CASSRDTYISEAFF. As DNA, the CDR3 is TGTGCCAGCAGCCGTGACACCTACATCTCTGAAGCTTTCTTT.

This chain connects TRBV2 to TRBJ1-5, with 7 positions matching TRBD1. The length of the CDR3 is 13 residues. Per the germline V gene, CDR1 is SNHLY and CDR2 is FYNNEI. J was trimmed by 7 bases and V by 8 bases; bases with no gene match: 8. The CDR3 DNA is TGTGCCAGCCAAAAAACAGGGGAACAGCCCCAGCATTTT. This sequence encodes CASQKTGEQPQHF.

Here the CDR3 DNA reads TGTGCCAGCTCACTCCAGGCGCTGGGCAATGAGCAGTTCTTC. Encoded protein: CASSLQALGNEQFF. This chain joins TRBV18 and TRBJ2-1; D unclear. V shed 4 bases and J shed 6 bases, with 13 bases lying between them. This CDR3 comprises 14 residues. Per the germline V gene, CDR1 is KGHSH and CDR2 is LQKENI.

The genes are TRBV28 and TRBJ1-5; maybe TRBD1 (5 bases). The CDR3 totals 15 residues. V lost 6 bases and J lost 2, with 14 bases in between. Germline CDR1 and CDR2: MDHEN and SYDVKM. In DNA, the CDR3 is TGTGCCAGCAGCCCGGAGGGGCAAGGCAATCAGCCCCAGCATTTT. This sequence encodes CASSPEGQGNQPQHF.

The rearrangement joins TRBV28 to TRBJ2-7; 10 bases fit TRBD1. This CDR3 comprises 16 residues. Per the germline V gene, CDR1 is MDHEN and CDR2 is SYDVKM. Trimming cost V 4 bases and J 2 bases; bases outside gene matches: 8. The CDR3, as DNA: TGTGCCAGCAGTTCCTGGGGACAGGGGAATCCCTACGAGCAGTACGTC. Translated, it gives CASSSWGQGNPYEQYV.

This chain links TRBV7-9 with TRBJ2-2; 7 bases align to TRBD1. This CDR3 has 17 residues. Per germline, CDR1 SEHNR and CDR2 FQNEAQ (reference sequence). The V segment lost 1 base and the J segment 0 bases; nucleotides outside the gene matches: 5. The CDR3 is CASSLGEGAANTGELFF. The CDR3 DNA follows: TGTGCCAGCAGCTTAGGAGAGGGGGCGGCGAACACCGGGGAGCTGTTTTTT.

The genes are TRBV11-1 and TRBJ2-7; 9 bases map to TRBD2. Trimming at V came to 1 base and at J to 6 bases, leaving 10 bases not matched to a gene. This CDR3 spans 16 amino acids. The germline CDR1 and CDR2 sequences are SGHAT and FQDESV (reference sequence). In nucleotides, the CDR3 is TGTGCCAGCAGCTTAGACTGGCGGGAGGGACGGCGCGAGCAGTACTTC. This encodes CASSLDWREGRREQYF.

A single count supports this clone. The rearrangement joins TRBV29-1 to TRBJ2-3; 13 nucleotides agree with TRBD2. V shed 6 bases, J shed 4 bases, and the junction held 1 base outside the gene matches. CDR3 size: 13 residues. Germline V gene lookup returns CDR1 SQVTM and CDR2 ANQGSEA. CDR3 sequence reads: CSVGTSGADTQYF. In nucleotides, the CDR3 is TGCAGCGTCGGGACTAGCGGGGCAGATACGCAGTATTTT.

This chain uses TRBV9 with TRBJ2-5, with D perhaps matching TRBD1 (5 bases). This CDR3 comprises 14 residues. V lost 0 bases, J lost 5 bases, and 11 bases lay in between. The germline V gene has CDR1 SGDLS and CDR2 YYNGEE. The CDR3 DNA follows: TGTGCCAGCAGCGTAGGCCAGGGAAGGGAGACCCAGTACTTC. This translates into CASSVGQGRETQYF.

V and J are TRBV27 and TRBJ2-2; 7 nucleotides line up with TRBD2. CDR1 and CDR2 from the germline V gene are MNHEY and SMNVEV (reference sequence). There are 15 residues in the CDR3. V was pared by 2 bases and J by 7 bases, with 7 bases of the junction left unmatched. The CDR3 sequence is CASSLAGRNGGELFF. CDR3 nucleotide sequence: TGTGCCAGCAGTTTAGCCGGGAGGAACGGCGGGGAGCTGTTTTTT.

This clone was counted a few times. At one boundary the junction diverges from the germline segment, which might be a read error. The chain uses TRBV11-3 and TRBJ1-6, with unresolved D. The CDR3 loop spans 11 amino acids. CDR1 and CDR2 from the germline V gene are SGHNT and YENEEA. Written as DNA, the CDR3 is TGTGCCTCCCTTCGGGGAGGCGACCCGTCGTTT. It encodes CASLRGGDPSF.

A note on this clone: An end of the junction differs from the germline gene, which may be a read error. The chain couples TRBV30 to TRBJ1-3, with D possibly being TRBD1 (6 bases). Germline-derived CDR1 and CDR2 are GTSNPN and SVGIG (reference sequence). CDR3 length: 14 amino acids. CDR3 nucleotides: TGTGCCTGGAGTTTCAGGGGAATGGGGGACGCCTTAAATTTT. Its translation is CAWSFRGMGDALNF.

With regard to this clone: The junction departs from the called germline gene at one end, perhaps through a read error. Other DNA sequences in this specimen translate into the identical CDR3. CDR3 sequence (DNA): TGCGCCCGCAGCCGGGGGCGGGGGTTGAACACTGAAGCTTTCTTT. The encoded protein is CARSRGRGLNTEAFF. The rearrangement joins TRBV5-1 to TRBJ1-1; TRBD1 might be the D (6 bases). In germline, CDR1 is SGHRS, CDR2 YFSETQ. CDR3 length equals 15 residues.

The J gene is TRBJ2-1, the V gene TRBV5-1, with TRBD2 matching 7 bases. This CDR3 region has 16 residues. The V and J ends lost 0 bases and 7 bases, in that order; junction bases with no gene match: 10. CDR1 and CDR2 (germline): SGHRS, YFSETQ. CDR3 amino acids: CASSLGPAGLSNEQFF. CDR3 coding DNA: TGCGCCAGCAGCTTGGGTCCAGCGGGATTAAGTAATGAGCAGTTCTTC.

This clone occurred a few times. V usage is TRBV5-1 and J usage is TRBJ1-1; TRBD1 matches 7 bases. In germline, CDR1 is SGHRS, CDR2 YFSETQ. The CDR3 runs to 14 residues. Germline trimming cut 1 base from V and 3 bases from J; bases unmatched to any gene: 3. Written as DNA, the CDR3 is TGCGCCAGCAGCTTGACCGGGACAGACACTGAAGCTTTCTTT. Translating it yields CASSLTGTDTEAFF.

V is TRBV6-5 and J is TRBJ2-3; D is uncertain. This CDR3 is 14 amino acids long. Germline values: CDR1 MNHEY, CDR2 SVGAGI. V lost 2 bases and J 1 base, leaving 7 bases between the germline ends. The CDR3 DNA reads TGTGCCAGCAGTTACCTAACTGGCACAGATACGCAGTATTTT. As protein: CASSYLTGTDTQYF.

The gene calls are TRBV28 and TRBJ2-7, with 8 bases that match TRBD2. This CDR3 has 14 residues. From germline, CDR1 is MDHEN and CDR2 SYDVKM. Trimming at V came to 3 bases and at J to 3 bases, leaving 4 bases not matched to a gene. CDR3: CASSFSSGFYEQYF. The DNA for the CDR3 is TGTGCCAGCAGTTTTTCTAGCGGGTTCTACGAGCAGTACTTC.

The chain combines TRBV7-2 with TRBJ1-2; tentative D call: TRBD1 (6 bases). This CDR3 spans 15 amino acids. With 1 base removed from V and 6 bases from J, the gap between germline ends came to 15 bases. Per the germline V gene, CDR1 is SGHTA and CDR2 is FQGNSA. CDR3: CASSLVGKGGDGYTF. DNA for the CDR3: TGTGCCAGCAGCTTAGTAGGAAAGGGGGGGGATGGCTACACCTTC.

The CDR3 loop reads CSVLQTRQGYEQYF. Here the CDR3 DNA reads TGCAGCGTTCTACAAACGCGGCAGGGATACGAGCAGTACTTC. This rearrangement joins TRBV29-1 to TRBJ2-7; a possible D gene is TRBD1 (5 bases). CDR1 and CDR2 from the germline V gene are SQVTM and ANQGSEA. Between the trimmed V and J ends, which lost 5 bases and 4 bases, there was a span of 18 bases. There are 14 residues in the CDR3.

The chain combines TRBV21-1 with TRBJ2-7; TRBD2, the table's D call, lacks a check against the DNA. TRBV21-1 is given as a pseudogene. The CDR3 runs to 17 residues. The CDR3: CASSKARTRDGGYEQYV. The CDR3 DNA reads as TGTGCCAGCAGCAAAGCGCGGACTCGCGACGGGGGGTACGAGCAGTACGTC.